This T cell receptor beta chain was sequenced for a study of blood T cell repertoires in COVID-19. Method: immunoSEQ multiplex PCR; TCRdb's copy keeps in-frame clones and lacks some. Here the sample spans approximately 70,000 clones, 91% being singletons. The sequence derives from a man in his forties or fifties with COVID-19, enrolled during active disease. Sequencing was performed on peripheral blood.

This chain's CDR3 is CASSPPAGVAGELFF. Written as DNA, the CDR3 is TGTGCCAGCTCACCACCGGCCGGGGTCGCCGGGGAGCTGTTTTTT. This rearrangement joins TRBV18 to TRBJ2-2; a weak D match, TRBD2 (5 bases). In germline, CDR1 is KGHSH, CDR2 LQKENI. The V gene lost 0 bases and the J gene lost 6 bases, with 11 bases spanning the gap. CDR3 length: 15 residues.